This is a list of T cell receptor beta chains from one sample in a study of beta chain features in type 1 diabetes. Assay: immunoSEQ multiplex PCR; the TCRdb copy retains only in-frame clones and omits some. The data contain about 180,000 clones, 6.5% to 9.5% of them singletons. The source material was central memory CD4+ T cells from blood. Receptors originate from a woman in her thirties or forties with type 1 diabetes. Both conserved end residues are part of each CDR3. The D gene is left open where the match is weak. The size of a clone is reported for some rows only, either as once, few or many, or as a class for expanded clones.

v_call	d_call	clone_size	j_call	cdr3_nt	cdr3_aa
TRBV28	NA	many	TRBJ1-1	TGTGCCAGCAGTTTAGAGGGCACTGAAGCTTTCTTT	CASSLEGTEAFF
TRBV5-1	TRBD1	few	TRBJ2-1	TGCGCCAGCAGCTTGGCCCTGGGACAGGGGTTGAATGAGCAGTTCTTC	CASSLALGQGLNEQFF
TRBV28	NA	few	TRBJ2-7	TGTGCCAGCAGTTTACATACCGGAGCCTACGAGCAGTACTTC	CASSLHTGAYEQYF
TRBV10-3	NA	NA	TRBJ1-5	TGTGCCATCGGCGGCGCAGATAGCAATCAGCCCCAGCATTTT	CAIGGADSNQPQHF
TRBV7-2	NA	NA	TRBJ2-5	TGTGCCAGCAGCCCGGGACACCGTAGGGAGACCCAGTACTTC	CASSPGHRRETQYF
TRBV9	TRBD1	few	TRBJ1-5	TGTGCCAGCAGCCCAGGGGGTAGAAGCAATCAGCCCCAGCATTTT	CASSPGGRSNQPQHF
TRBV5-4	TRBD2	NA	TRBJ2-5	TGTGCCAGCAGCCGGAAGCCAACGGGACTAGCGGGGGCCGAGACCCAGTACTTC	CASSRKPTGLAGAETQYF
TRBV5-1	TRBD1	few	TRBJ2-3	TGCGCCAGCAGCTTGGAGACAGGGGGTCCCACAGATACGCAGTATTTT	CASSLETGGPTDTQYF
TRBV9	TRBD1	few	TRBJ2-7	TGTGCCAGCCAAAGGGGACAGGGGACCTACGAGCAGTACTTC	CASQRGQGTYEQYF
TRBV28	NA	few	TRBJ2-1	TGTGCCAGCAGTTTAGCGGGAAGGAATTACAATGAGCAGTTCTTC	CASSLAGRNYNEQFF
TRBV11-2	NA	NA	TRBJ2-1	TGTGCCAGCAGCCCGAGGGAGTCGGGTTACAATGAGCAGTTCTTC	CASSPRESGYNEQFF
TRBV15	NA	few	TRBJ1-1	TGTGCCACCAGCAGAGATCTAACTCCGGGTGATCGAAGGAACACTGAAGCTTTCTTT	CATSRDLTPGDRRNTEAFF
TRBV27	NA	many	TRBJ1-1	TGTGCCAGCTCCAACAGCGGGAACACTGAAGCTTTCTTT	CASSNSGNTEAFF
TRBV7-9	NA	NA	TRBJ1-2	TGTGCCGGGAGGGGGGACTCGTATGGCTACACCTTC	CAGRGDSYGYTF
TRBV7-2	TRBD1	few	TRBJ1-6	TGTGCCAGCAGCTGGGACAGGGACTATAATTCACCCCTCCACTTT	CASSWDRDYNSPLHF
TRBV7-3	TRBD1	few	TRBJ2-1	TGTGCCAGCAGCTTAGTGGGGACAGGGGGACGGGATGAGCAGTTCTTC	CASSLVGTGGRDEQFF